The 9 T cell receptor beta chains given below trace back to one sample, sequenced in a study of blood T cell repertoires in COVID-19. Sequencing used immunoSEQ multiplex PCR; TCRdb keeps in-frame clones, though not all of them. The sample has 150,000 to 200,000 clones, about four fifths seen once. Sequenced material: peripheral blood. Source of these receptors: a woman over 75 with COVID-19, enrolled during active disease.

This chain links TRBV11-1 with TRBJ2-5; maybe TRBD1 (5 bases). The CDR3 consists of 13 residues. CDR1 and CDR2 (germline): SGHAT, FQDESV (reference sequence). V lost 1 base and J 5 bases, leaving 8 bases between the germline ends. CDR3 DNA: TGTGCCAGCAGCTTAGAGGGGTTGGAGACCCAGTACTTC. Translating gives CASSLEGLETQYF.

This sequence joins TRBV7-3 and TRBJ2-5, with 10 bases that match TRBD2. Germline V gives CDR1 SGHTA, CDR2 FQGTGA. The CDR3 has 14 residues. The V gene end was trimmed by 2 bases and the J gene end by 5 bases; junction bases not matched to a gene: 2. In nucleotides, the CDR3 is TGTGCCAGCAGCTTACTGGGACTAGCGGAGACCCAGTACTTC. This encodes CASSLLGLAETQYF.

This clone was seen only once. The chain uses TRBV7-2 and TRBJ2-5; 9 bases match TRBD1. The CDR3 covers 13 residues. V lost 8 bases and J lost 4; bases outside the gene matches: 5. Germline assignment: CDR1 SGHTA and CDR2 FQGNSA. Here the CDR3 reads CASRQGVGETQYF. The CDR3 DNA reads as TGTGCCAGCCGACAGGGGGTGGGAGAGACCCAGTACTTC.

The chain links TRBV6-5 to TRBJ2-7; 8 bases line up with TRBD1. Unmatched junction bases numbered 6, after V lost 7 bases and J lost 4 bases. The CDR3 contains 13 residues. CDR1 is MNHEY, CDR2 SVGAGI, per germline. Here the CDR3 DNA reads TGTGCCAGCAACCGACAGGGGCGGTACGAGCAGTACTTC. Protein product: CASNRQGRYEQYF.

This clone has only a few counts. The gene calls are TRBV5-1 and TRBJ2-3; 16 nucleotides match TRBD2. Unmatched junction bases numbered 11, after V lost 4 bases and J lost 12 bases. The V gene's germline CDR1 is SGHRS and CDR2 YFSETQ. The CDR3 sequence is 16 residues long. CDR3 in amino acids: CASSPGGTSGRVAQYF. The CDR3 DNA is TGCGCCAGCAGCCCTGGCGGGACTAGCGGGAGGGTTGCACAGTATTTT. Variable domain in full (rest from reference TRBV5-1 and TRBJ2-3): KAGVTQTPRYLIKTRGQQVTLSCSPISGHRSVSWYQQTPGQGLQFLFEYFSETQRNKGNFPGRFSGRQFSNSRSEMNVSTLELGDSALYLCASSPGGTSGRVAQYFGPGTRLTVL.

In DNA form, the CDR3 reads TGTGCCAGCAGCTCCGGTTCTAGCAATCAGCCCCAGCATTTT. Protein product: CASSSGSSNQPQHF. The rearrangement joins TRBV7-8 to TRBJ1-5; D not certain. The germline gives CDR1 SGHVS, CDR2 FQNEAQ. CDR3 length: 14 residues. The V and J ends lost 4 bases and 0 bases respectively, with 7 bases between them.

This rearrangement joins TRBV21-1 to TRBJ1-4; TRBD1, the table's D call, lacks a check against the DNA. TRBV21-1 is designated a pseudogene. The CDR3 consists of 16 residues. The CDR3 nucleotides are TGTGCCAGCAGCAAACTGAGGACAGGAGTAAATGAAAAACTGTTTTTT. Encoded protein: CASSKLRTGVNEKLFF.

The chain joins TRBV5-1 to TRBJ2-7, with unresolved D. Germline values: CDR1 SGHRS, CDR2 YFSETQ. This CDR3 is built from 12 residues. V was clipped by 0 bases and J by 6 bases, with 7 bases between them. The CDR3 loop is CASSLDFFEQYF. In DNA, the CDR3 is TGCGCCAGCAGCTTGGATTTCTTCGAGCAGTACTTC.

The chain is built from TRBV28 and TRBJ2-3, with 7 bases matching TRBD1. Germline V gene sequence: CDR1 MDHEN, CDR2 SYDVKM. The CDR3 loop spans 15 amino acids. Trimming took 1 base from V and 4 from J; bases not matched to a gene: 5. CDR3 sequence reads: CASSLLRGGADTQYF. CDR3 in DNA: TGTGCCAGCAGTTTATTGCGAGGGGGCGCAGATACGCAGTATTTT.